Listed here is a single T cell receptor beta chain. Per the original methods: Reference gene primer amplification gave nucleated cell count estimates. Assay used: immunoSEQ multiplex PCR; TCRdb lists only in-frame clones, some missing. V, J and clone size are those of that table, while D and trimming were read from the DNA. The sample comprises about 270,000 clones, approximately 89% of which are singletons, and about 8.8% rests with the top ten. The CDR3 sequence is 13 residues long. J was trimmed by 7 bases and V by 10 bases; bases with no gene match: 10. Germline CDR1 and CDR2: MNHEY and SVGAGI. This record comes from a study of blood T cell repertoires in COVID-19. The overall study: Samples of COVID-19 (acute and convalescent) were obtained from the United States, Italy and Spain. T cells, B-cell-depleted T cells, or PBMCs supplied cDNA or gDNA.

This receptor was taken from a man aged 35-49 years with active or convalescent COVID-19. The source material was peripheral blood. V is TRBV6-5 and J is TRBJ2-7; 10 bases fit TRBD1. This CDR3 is CATTGTGDREQYF. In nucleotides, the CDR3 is TGTGCCACCACCGGGACAGGGGATCGTGAGCAGTACTTC.